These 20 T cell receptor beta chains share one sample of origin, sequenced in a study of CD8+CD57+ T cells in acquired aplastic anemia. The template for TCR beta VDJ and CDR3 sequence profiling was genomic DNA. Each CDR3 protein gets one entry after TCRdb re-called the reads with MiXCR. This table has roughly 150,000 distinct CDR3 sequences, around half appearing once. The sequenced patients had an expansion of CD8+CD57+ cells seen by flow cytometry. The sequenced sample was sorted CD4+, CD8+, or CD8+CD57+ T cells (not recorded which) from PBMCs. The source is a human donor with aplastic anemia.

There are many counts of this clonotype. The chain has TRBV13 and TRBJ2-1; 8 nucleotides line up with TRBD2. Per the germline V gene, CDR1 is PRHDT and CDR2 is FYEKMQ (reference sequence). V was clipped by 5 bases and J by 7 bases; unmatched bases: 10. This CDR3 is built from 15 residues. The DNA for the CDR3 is TGTGCCAGCAGCCTTGGACTAGCCCAGCGGAATGAGCAGTTCTTC. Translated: CASSLGLAQRNEQFF.

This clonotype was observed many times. CDR3 in amino acids: CSARTGNNYGYTF. The CDR3 nucleotides read TGCAGTGCTAGGACAGGGAATAACTATGGCTACACCTTC. This rearrangement joins TRBV20-1 to TRBJ1-2; 7 bases fit TRBD1. Germline CDR1 is DFQATT and CDR2 is SNEGSKA (reference sequence). CDR3 length: 13 residues. V lost 3 bases, J lost 1 base, and 2 bases stayed unmatched.

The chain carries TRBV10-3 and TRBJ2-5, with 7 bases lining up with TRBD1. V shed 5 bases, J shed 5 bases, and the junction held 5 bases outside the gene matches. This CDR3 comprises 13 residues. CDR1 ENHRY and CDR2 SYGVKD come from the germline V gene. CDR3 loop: CAISIDRVETQYF. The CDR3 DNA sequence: TGTGCCATCAGTATCGACAGGGTGGAGACCCAGTACTTC.

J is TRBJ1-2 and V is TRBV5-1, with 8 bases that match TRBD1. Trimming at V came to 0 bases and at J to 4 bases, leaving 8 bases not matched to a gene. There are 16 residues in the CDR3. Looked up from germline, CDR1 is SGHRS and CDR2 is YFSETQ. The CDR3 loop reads CASSLGSGGSSYGYTF. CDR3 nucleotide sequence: TGCGCCAGCAGCTTGGGGTCAGGGGGCTCAAGCTATGGCTACACCTTC.

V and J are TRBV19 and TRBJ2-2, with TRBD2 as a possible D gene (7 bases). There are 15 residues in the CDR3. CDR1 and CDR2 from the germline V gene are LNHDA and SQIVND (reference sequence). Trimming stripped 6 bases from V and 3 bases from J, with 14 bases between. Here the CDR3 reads CASRSRGAYTGELFF. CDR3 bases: TGTGCCAGTAGGTCTCGGGGGGCGTACACCGGGGAGCTGTTTTTT.

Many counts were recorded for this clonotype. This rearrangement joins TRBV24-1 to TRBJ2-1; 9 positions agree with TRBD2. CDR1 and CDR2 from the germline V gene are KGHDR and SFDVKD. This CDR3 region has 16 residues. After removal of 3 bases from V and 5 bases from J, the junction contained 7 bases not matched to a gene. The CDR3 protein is CATSDVVAGVDNEQFF. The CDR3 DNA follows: TGTGCCACCAGTGATGTAGTAGCGGGAGTTGACAATGAGCAGTTCTTC.

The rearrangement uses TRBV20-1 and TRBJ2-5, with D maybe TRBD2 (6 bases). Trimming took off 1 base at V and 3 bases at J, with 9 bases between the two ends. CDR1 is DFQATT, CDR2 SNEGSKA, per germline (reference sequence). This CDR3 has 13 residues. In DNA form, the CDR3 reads TGCAGTGCTAGAGTTGCGGGGAAAGAGACCCAGTACTTC. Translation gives CSARVAGKETQYF.

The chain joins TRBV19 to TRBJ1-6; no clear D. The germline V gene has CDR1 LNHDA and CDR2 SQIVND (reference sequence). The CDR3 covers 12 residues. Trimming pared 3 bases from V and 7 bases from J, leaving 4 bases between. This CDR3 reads CASSIPNSPLHF. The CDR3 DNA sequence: TGTGCCAGTAGTATCCCAAATTCACCCCTCCACTTT.

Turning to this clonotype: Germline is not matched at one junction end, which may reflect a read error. CDR3 in DNA: TGTGCCAGTAGTATAGATGGACAGAGCTCCCACGAGCAGTACTTC. Its protein product is CASSIDGQSSHEQYF. V and J are TRBV19 and TRBJ2-7; maybe TRBD1 (6 bases). Per germline, CDR1 LNHDA and CDR2 SQIVND (reference sequence). This CDR3 spans 15 amino acids.

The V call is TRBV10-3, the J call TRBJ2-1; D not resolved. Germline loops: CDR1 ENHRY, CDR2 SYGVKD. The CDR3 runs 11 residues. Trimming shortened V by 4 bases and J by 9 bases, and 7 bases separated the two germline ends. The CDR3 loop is CAISVGAEQFF. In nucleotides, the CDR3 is TGTGCCATCAGTGTCGGCGCTGAGCAGTTCTTC.

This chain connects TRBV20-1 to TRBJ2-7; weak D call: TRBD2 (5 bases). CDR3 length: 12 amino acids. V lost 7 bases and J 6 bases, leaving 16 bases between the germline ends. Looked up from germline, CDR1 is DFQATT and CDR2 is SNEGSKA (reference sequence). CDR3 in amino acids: CSETGIGGEQYF. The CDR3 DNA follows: TGCAGTGAAACGGGGATAGGCGGCGAGCAGTACTTC.

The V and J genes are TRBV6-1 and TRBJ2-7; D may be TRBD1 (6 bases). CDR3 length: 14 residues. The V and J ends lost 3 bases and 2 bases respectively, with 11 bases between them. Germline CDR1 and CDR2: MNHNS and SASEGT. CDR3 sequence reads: CASSDNRDTYEQYF. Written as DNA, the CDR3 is TGTGCCAGCAGTGATAACAGGGATACCTACGAGCAGTACTTC.

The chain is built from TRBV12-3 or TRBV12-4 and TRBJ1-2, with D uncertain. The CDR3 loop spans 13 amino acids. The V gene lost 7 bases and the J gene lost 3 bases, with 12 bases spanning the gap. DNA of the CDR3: TGTGCCAGCACTCCGGCAGGTCACTATGGCTACACCTTC. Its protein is CASTPAGHYGYTF.

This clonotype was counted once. The CDR3 loop is CASSLAMGQGFNEQFF. The CDR3 coding sequence is TGTGCCAGCAGCTTAGCGATGGGACAGGGGTTCAATGAGCAGTTCTTC. The gene calls are TRBV11-1 and TRBJ2-1; 10 bases line up with TRBD1. CDR3 length equals 16 residues. Germline trimming cut 0 bases from V and 6 bases from J; bases unmatched to any gene: 5. Per the germline V gene, CDR1 is SGHAT and CDR2 is FQDESV (reference sequence).

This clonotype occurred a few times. The CDR3 region is CASSASDFGAFF. The CDR3 DNA reads TGTGCCAGCAGTGCATCGGACTTCGGAGCTTTCTTT. This sequence joins TRBV25-1 and TRBJ1-1; D remains ambiguous. CDR3 size: 12 residues. Germline V CDR1 and CDR2: MGHDK, SYGVNS. Between the trimmed V and J ends, which lost 4 bases and 10 bases, there was a span of 13 bases.

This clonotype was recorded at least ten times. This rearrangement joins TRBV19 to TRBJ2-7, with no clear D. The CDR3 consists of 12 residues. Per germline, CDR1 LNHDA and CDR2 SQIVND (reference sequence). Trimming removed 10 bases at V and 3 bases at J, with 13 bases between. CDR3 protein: CATEAPNYEQYF. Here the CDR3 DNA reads TGTGCCACTGAGGCCCCTAACTACGAGCAGTACTTC.

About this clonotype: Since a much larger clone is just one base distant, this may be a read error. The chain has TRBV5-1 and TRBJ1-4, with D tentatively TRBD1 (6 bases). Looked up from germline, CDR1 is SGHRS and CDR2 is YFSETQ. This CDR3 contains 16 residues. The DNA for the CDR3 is TGCGCCAGCAGCTTGGGGACAGTTGCAACTAATGAAAAACTGCTTTTT. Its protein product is CASSLGTVATNEKLLF.

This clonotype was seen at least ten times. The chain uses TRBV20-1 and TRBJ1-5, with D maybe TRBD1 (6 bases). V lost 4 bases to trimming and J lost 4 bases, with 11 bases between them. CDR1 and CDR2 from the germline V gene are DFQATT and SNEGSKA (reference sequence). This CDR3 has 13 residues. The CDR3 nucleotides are TGCAGTGCTACGGACAGCTATAATCAGCCCCAGCATTTT. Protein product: CSATDSYNQPQHF.

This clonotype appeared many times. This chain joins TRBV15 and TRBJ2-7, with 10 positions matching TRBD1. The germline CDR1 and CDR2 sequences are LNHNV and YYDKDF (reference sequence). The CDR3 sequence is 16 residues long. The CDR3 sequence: CTTSRVGTGVKNEQYV. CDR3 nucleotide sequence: TGTACCACCAGCAGAGTAGGGACAGGGGTTAAGAACGAGCAGTACGTC.

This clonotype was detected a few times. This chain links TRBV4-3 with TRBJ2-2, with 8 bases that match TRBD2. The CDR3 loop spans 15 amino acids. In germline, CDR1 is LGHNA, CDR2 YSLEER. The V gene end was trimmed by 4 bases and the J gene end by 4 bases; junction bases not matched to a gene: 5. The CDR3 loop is CASSPGGARTGELFF. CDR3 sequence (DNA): TGCGCCAGCAGCCCCGGGGGGGCGCGCACCGGGGAGCTGTTTTTT.